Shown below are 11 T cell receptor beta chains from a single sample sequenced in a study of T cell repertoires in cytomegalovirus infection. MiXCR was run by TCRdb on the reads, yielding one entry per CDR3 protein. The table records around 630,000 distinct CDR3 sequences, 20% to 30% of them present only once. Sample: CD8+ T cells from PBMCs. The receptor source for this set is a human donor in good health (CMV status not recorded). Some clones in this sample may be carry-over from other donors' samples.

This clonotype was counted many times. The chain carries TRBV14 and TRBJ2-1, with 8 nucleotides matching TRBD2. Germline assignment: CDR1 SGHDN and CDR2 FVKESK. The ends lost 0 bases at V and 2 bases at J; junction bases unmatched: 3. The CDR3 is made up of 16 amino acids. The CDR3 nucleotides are TGTGCCAGCAGCCAAGATCGCGGGGGGCCCTACAATGAGCAGTTCTTC. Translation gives CASSQDRGGPYNEQFF. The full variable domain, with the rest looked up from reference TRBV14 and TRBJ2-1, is EAGVTQFPSHSVIEKGQTVTLRCDPISGHDNLYWYRRVMGKEIKFLLHFVKESKQDESGMPNNRFLAERTGGTYSTLKVQPAELEDSGVYFCASSQDRGGPYNEQFFGPGTRLTVL.

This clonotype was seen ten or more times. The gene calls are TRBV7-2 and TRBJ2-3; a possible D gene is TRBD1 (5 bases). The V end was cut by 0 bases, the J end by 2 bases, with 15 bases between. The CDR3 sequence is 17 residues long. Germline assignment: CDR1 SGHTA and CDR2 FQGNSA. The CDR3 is CASSLASDTSYTDTQYF. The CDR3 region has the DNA TGTGCCAGCAGCTTAGCCTCGGACACATCGTACACAGATACGCAGTATTTT.

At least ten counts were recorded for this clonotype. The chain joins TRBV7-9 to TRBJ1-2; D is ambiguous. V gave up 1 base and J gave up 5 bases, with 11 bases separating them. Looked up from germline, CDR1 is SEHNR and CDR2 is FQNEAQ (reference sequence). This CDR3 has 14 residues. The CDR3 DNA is TGTGCCAGCAGCTTAGTTGCCGAGCGGTATGGCTACACCTTC. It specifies CASSLVAERYGYTF.

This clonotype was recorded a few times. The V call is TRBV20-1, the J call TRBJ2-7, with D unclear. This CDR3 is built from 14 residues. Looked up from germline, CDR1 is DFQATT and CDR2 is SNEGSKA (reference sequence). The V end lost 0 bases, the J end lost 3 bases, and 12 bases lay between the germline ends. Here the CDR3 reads CSARDTGSLYEQYF. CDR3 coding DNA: TGCAGTGCTAGAGATACGGGCAGCCTCTACGAGCAGTACTTC.

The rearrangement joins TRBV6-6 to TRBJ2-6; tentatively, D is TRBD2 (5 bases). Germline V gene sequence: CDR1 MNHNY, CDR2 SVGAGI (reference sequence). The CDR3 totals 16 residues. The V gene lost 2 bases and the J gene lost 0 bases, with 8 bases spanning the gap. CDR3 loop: CASSYDGGSGANVLTF. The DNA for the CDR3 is TGTGCCAGCAGTTACGACGGAGGCTCTGGGGCCAACGTCCTGACTTTC.

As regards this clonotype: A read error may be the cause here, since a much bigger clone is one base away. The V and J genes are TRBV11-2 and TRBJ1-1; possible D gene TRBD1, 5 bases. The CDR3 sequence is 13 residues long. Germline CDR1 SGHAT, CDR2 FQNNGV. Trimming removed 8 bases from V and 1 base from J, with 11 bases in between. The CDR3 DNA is TGTGCCAGCGGCGGCGGGGGGAACACTGAAGCTTTCTTT. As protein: CASGGGGNTEAFF.

Written as DNA, the CDR3 is TGTGCCAGCAGTTACGCTCGGGGGCTGGTCTACGAGCAGTACGTC. This encodes CASSYARGLVYEQYV. The chain links TRBV6-2 or TRBV6-3 to TRBJ2-7; TRBD1 or TRBD2 may be the D gene (6 bases each). The CDR3 consists of 15 residues. V dropped 2 bases and J dropped 3 bases, with 14 bases sitting between them. The V gene's germline CDR1 is MNHEY and CDR2 SVGEGT.

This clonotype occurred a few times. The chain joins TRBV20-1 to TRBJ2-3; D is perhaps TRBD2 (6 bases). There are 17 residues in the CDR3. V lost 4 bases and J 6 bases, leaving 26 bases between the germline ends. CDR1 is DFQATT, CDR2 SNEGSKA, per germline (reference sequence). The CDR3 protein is CSAKNAKTSPVLDTQYF. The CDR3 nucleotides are TGCAGTGCTAAAAACGCCAAGACTAGTCCCGTCCTCGATACGCAGTATTTT.

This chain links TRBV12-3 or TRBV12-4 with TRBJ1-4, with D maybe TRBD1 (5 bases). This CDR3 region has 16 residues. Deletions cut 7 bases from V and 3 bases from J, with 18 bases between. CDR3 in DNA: TGTGCCAGCACTAATGGAGGGACTGGGGCTAATGAAAAACTGTTTTTT. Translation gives CASTNGGTGANEKLFF.

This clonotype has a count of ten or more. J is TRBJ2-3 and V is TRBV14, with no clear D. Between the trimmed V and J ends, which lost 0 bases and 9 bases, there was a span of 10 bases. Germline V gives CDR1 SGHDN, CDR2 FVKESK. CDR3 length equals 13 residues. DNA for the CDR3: TGTGCCAGCAGCCAAGATCTTATGGAAACGCAGTATTTT. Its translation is CASSQDLMETQYF.

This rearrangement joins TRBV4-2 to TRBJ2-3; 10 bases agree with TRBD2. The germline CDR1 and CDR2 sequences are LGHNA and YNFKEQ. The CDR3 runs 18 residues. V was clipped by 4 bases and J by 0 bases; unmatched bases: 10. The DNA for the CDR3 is TGTGCCAGCAGCCCCCGGGGTAGCGGGGGGCTTAGCACAGATACGCAGTATTTT. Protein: CASSPRGSGGLSTDTQYF.